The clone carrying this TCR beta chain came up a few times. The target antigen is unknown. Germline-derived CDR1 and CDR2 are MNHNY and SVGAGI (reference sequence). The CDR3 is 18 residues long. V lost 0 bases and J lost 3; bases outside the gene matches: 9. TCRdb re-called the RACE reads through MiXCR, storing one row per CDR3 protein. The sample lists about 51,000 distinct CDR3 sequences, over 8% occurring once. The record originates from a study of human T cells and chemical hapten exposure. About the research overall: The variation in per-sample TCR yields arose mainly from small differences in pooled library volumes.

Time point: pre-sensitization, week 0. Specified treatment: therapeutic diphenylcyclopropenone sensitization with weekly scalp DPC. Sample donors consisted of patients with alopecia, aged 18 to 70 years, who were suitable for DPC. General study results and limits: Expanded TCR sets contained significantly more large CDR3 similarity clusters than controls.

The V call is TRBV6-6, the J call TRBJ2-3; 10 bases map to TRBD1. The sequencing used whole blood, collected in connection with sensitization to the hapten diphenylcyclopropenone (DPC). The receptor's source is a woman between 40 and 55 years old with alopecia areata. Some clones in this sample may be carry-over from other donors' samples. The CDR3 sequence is CASSYSTTGQGETDTQYF. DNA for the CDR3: TGTGCCAGCAGTTACTCGACTACAGGACAGGGGGAAACAGATACGCAGTATTTT.